This T cell receptor (beta chain) was found in a study of CD8 T cells in Susac syndrome (dated by TCRdb to the late 2010s). With respect to the entire study: Whether CD8+ T cell activation and differentiation in Susac syndrome was antigen driven was tested using repertoire sequencing.

High-throughput TCR beta sequencing profiled peripheral blood CD8+ and CD4+ T cells from healthy donors, Susac syndrome patients and multiple sclerosis patients. The healthy donors served as controls matched for age and sex. CD8+ TEMRA cells were enriched by FACS, while bulk CD8+ and CD4+ T cells were purified by magnetic negative isolation. Blood was drawn into EDTA tubes, processed within 24 hours, and PBMCs were isolated by density gradient centrifugation. PBMCs intended for TCR sequencing were frozen in liquid nitrogen and were later thawed in a 37 degrees C water bath. The sorted or isolated CD4+, CD8+ and CD8+ TEMRA cells had a purity of 90% or higher. RNA was extracted using the RNeasy kit, and about 0.45 to 1 ug of the RNA was reverse transcribed with random hexamers. The immunoSEQ multiplex PCR assay, covering 54 Vbeta and 13 Jbeta segments, was used to amplify TCR beta CDR3 regions. To correct PCR amplification bias, a synthetic template baseline was used for both primer optimization and computational correction. Per the original workflow: Reads were annotated to V, D and J genes per IMGT and analyzed with immunoSEQ Analyzer, keeping only productive sequences. To calculate clonality, Shannon entropy was normalized by log2 of the number of productive unique sequences and then subtracted from one. For each patient and control, public and private clones were evaluated within the 100 most prevalent clones. A clone was defined as Susac-specific if it was absent from the healthy and MS cohorts, from 1052 published viral clones and from other ImmuneACCESS disease sequences. Using fastp at Q25 and MiXCR, TCRdb reprocessed the public reads and kept productive beta chains. Every distinct CDR3 protein forms one entry, paired with its most common genes and DNA. The V and J calls reflect TCRdb's pipeline rather than the authors' work. The sample records approximately 110,000 distinct CDR3 sequences, about 94% of which are singletons. More than 0.075% of the sample is held by the ten biggest clonotypes.

From V the trimming removes 5 bases and from J it removes 0 bases, while the gene matches leave 7 bases of the junction unaccounted for. For CDR1 and CDR2, the germline V gene (reference sequence) lists SEHNR and FQNEAQ. From its cysteine to its phenylalanine, the CDR3 spans 15 amino acids. The CDR3 DNA has 45 bases and is translated from base 1. About this clonotype itself: Its antigen target is currently unknown. Nothing much larger sits one base from this clone, and base qualities are not available.

The paper's findings and limits, for the study overall: The number of individuals in the TCR sequencing and HLA analysis was recognized as being relatively small.

The chain couples TRBV7-9 to TRBJ2-7; 7 bases in the junction line up with TRBD1. Sample: CD4+ T cells from PBMCs. The origin of this receptor is a human donor in good health. The nucleotide sequence is TGTGCCAGCAGCGAGAGGACAGGTTCCTCCTACGAGCAGTACTTC. Its translation is CASSERTGSSYEQYF.